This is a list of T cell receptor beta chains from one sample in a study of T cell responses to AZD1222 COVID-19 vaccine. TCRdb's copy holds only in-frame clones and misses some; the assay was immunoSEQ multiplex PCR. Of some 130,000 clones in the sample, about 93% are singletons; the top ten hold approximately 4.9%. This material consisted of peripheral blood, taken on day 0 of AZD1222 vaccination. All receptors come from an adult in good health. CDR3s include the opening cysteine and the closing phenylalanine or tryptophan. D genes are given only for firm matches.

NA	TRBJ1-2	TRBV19	TGTGCCAGCCAGGACAGCCCTAACTATGGCTACACCTTC	CASQDSPNYGYTF
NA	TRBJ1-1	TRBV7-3	TGTGCCAGCAGCTCTAGACAGGATCCTGAAGCTTTCTTT	CASSSRQDPEAFF
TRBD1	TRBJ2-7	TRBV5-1	TGCGCCAGCAGCTTAGCCGGGACAGGGGGCCTCGAGCAGTACTTC	CASSLAGTGGLEQYF
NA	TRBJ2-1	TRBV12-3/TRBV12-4	TGTGCCAGCAGTTCGACAAGCAATGAGCAGTTCTTC	CASSSTSNEQFF
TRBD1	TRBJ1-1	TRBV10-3	TGTGCCATCAGTGAGTCGGACAGGAAGAACACTGAAGCTTTCTTT	CAISESDRKNTEAFF
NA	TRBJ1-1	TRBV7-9	TGTGCCAGCAGCTGGGGCAGCGCTGAAGCTTTCTTT	CASSWGSAEAFF
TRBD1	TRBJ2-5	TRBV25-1	TGTGCCAGCAGTGAATCAGGGGGCAGGAAGACCCAGTACTTC	CASSESGGRKTQYF
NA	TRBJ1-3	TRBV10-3	TGTGCCATCAGTGAGTCGGCAGGGAGGAGGTCTGGAAACACCATATATTTT	CAISESAGRRSGNTIYF
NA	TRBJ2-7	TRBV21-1	TGTGCCAGCACCGAGGGACAGTACCCCTCCTACGAGCAGTACTTC	CASTEGQYPSYEQYF
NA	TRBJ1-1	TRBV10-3	TGTGCCATCAGTGAGTCGTTCGCGGCGGCTTTCTTT	CAISESFAAAFF
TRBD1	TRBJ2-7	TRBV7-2	TGTGCCAGCAGCCGTGGACAGGCCATGGGAGAGCAGTACTTC	CASSRGQAMGEQYF
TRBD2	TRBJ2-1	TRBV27	TGTGCCAGCAGTTTATCGCCTAGCGGCTACAATGAGCAGTTCTTC	CASSLSPSGYNEQFF
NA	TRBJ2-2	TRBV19	TGTGCCAGTAAGGCGGGGAGGAGAACCGGGGAGCTGTTTTTT	CASKAGRRTGELFF
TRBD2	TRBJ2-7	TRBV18	TGTGCCAGCTCGCCGACTAGCGGTCCTTCTAAAGAGCAGTACTTC	CASSPTSGPSKEQYF
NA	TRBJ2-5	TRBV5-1	TGCGCCAGCAGAATACAGTGGGAAGAGGACCAGTACTTC	CASRIQWEEDQYF
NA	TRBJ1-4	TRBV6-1	TGTGCCAGCAGTGAAGTGGTTGGAGAAAAACTGTTTTTT	CASSEVVGEKLFF